The count of the clone carrying this TCR beta chain is one. Its antigen is still unknown. This entry comes from a study of blood T cells in healthy people across ages. Study findings and constraints: Donor CMV status was unknown, possibly confounding expanded clonotype changes.

The authors ran a second PCR of 7 to 11 cycles using a sample-barcoded 5' primer and a J-beta primer mix. TCRdb re-analysed the 5' RACE reads in MiXCR, keeping a single row per CDR3 protein. The sample gives about 1.1 million distinct CDR3 sequences, roughly two fifths of which show up once; over 10% is in the top ten. Trimming stripped 4 bases from V and 4 bases from J, with 17 bases between. In germline, CDR1 is SQVTM, CDR2 ANQGSEA. This CDR3 contains 15 residues. The chain couples TRBV29-1 to TRBJ1-5; unclear D gene. This receptor was identified in a man younger than 30 in good health. Input material: blood. CDR3 nucleotide sequence: TGCAGCGTTGTGATCGACAACAGACCTAATCAGCCCCAGCATTTT. It codes for CSVVIDNRPNQPQHF. The full variable domain, with the rest looked up from reference TRBV29-1 and TRBJ1-5, is SAVISQKPSRDICQRGTSLTIQCQVDSQVTMMFWYRQQPGQSLTLIATANQGSEATYESGFVIDKFPISRPNLTFSTLTVSNMSPEDSSIYLCSVVIDNRPNQPQHFGDGTRLSIL.